This is a list of T cell receptor beta chains from one sample in a study of CD8 T cells in ankylosing spondylitis. In TCRdb, the 5' RACE reads were re-called with MiXCR into one record per CDR3 protein. The data contain 750,000 to 850,000 distinct CDR3 sequences, about 12% of them singletons. Sequenced input: blood, either unsorted or a sorted T cell fraction (not recorded which). The receptor source for this set is a male donor with ankylosing spondylitis. The CDR3 runs from the conserved cysteine through the conserved F or W. D genes are given only for firm matches. Clone size is stated in some rows and not others, as once, few, many or a class when expanded.

V gene	D gene	clone size	J gene	CDR3 protein	CDR3 DNA
TRBV2	-	few	TRBJ2-5	CAGARDAETQYF	TGTGCCGGCGCCCGGGACGCAGAGACCCAGTACTTC
TRBV7-9	-	-	TRBJ1-1	CASSLEEREAFF	TGTGCCAGCAGCTTAGAAGAAAGGGAAGCTTTCTTT
TRBV5-1	TRBD1	few	TRBJ2-2	CASSIQSLGQGRGELFF	TGCGCCAGCAGCATACAGAGCCTGGGACAGGGACGCGGGGAGCTGTTTTTT
TRBV24-1	-	-	TRBJ2-3	CASQGGYTDTQYF	TGTGCTTCCCAAGGGGGATACACAGATACGCAGTATTTT
TRBV20-1	-	-	TRBJ2-1	CSASPSSDNEQFF	TGCAGTGCTAGCCCCAGCAGCGACAATGAGCAGTTCTTC
TRBV10-3	-	-	TRBJ2-2	CAINDKLRRVNTGELFF	TGTGCCATCAATGACAAACTAAGGAGGGTGAACACCGGGGAGCTGTTTTTT
TRBV20-1	-	few	TRBJ1-1	CSATESTGLTEAFF	TGCAGTGCAACGGAGTCGACGGGGCTGACTGAAGCTTTCTTT
TRBV7-6	-	few	TRBJ2-5	CASSLDYQKTQYF	TGTGCCAGCAGCTTAGACTACCAGAAGACCCAGTACTTC
TRBV12-3/TRBV12-4	-	many	TRBJ2-1	CASSLGADPSYNEQFF	TGTGCCAGCAGTTTGGGGGCGGATCCGTCCTACAATGAGCAGTTCTTC
TRBV20-1	-	-	TRBJ2-5	CSATRDPAQETQYF	TGCAGTGCTACCCGGGACCCAGCCCAAGAGACCCAGTACTTC
TRBV18	-	few	TRBJ2-3	CASSPAGSTTTDTQYF	TGTGCCAGCTCACCTGCGGGCTCTACTACCACAGATACGCAGTATTTT
TRBV9	-	few	TRBJ2-1	CASSPSAFLILSYNEQFF	TGTGCCAGCAGCCCTTCGGCCTTCTTGATACTCTCCTACAATGAGCAGTTCTTC
TRBV5-1	-	-	TRBJ2-6	CASSRTGAQRGANVLTF	TGCGCCAGCAGCCGCACCGGGGCCCAGAGAGGGGCCAACGTCCTGACTTTC
TRBV28	-	few	TRBJ2-7	CASSSQGFWVYEQYF	TGTGCCAGCAGTTCACAGGGTTTTTGGGTTTACGAGCAGTACTTC
TRBV7-2	TRBD1	-	TRBJ2-2	CASSLGQASAGELFF	TGTGCCAGCAGCTTGGGACAGGCTAGTGCCGGGGAGCTGTTTTTT
TRBV6-1	-	many	TRBJ2-1	CASSPEVYYNEQFF	TGTGCCAGCAGCCCCGAGGTTTACTACAATGAGCAGTTCTTC
TRBV2	-	-	TRBJ2-7	CASSEALRLYEQYF	TGTGCCAGCAGTGAAGCGCTTCGGCTCTACGAGCAGTACTTC
TRBV29-1	TRBD1	-	TRBJ1-5	CSVGDRVGQPQHF	TGCAGCGTTGGGGACAGGGTGGGTCAGCCCCAGCATTTT
TRBV11-2	-	-	TRBJ1-3	CASSSVWAGSNSGNTIYF	TGTGCCAGCAGCTCAGTCTGGGCAGGCTCTAACTCTGGAAACACCATATATTTT
TRBV12-3/TRBV12-4	-	many	TRBJ2-3	CASSSRYRPDTQYF	TGTGCCAGCAGTTCCCGTTACCGGCCAGATACGCAGTATTTT
TRBV7-2	TRBD1	few	TRBJ1-1	CASSYQSLRGLTEAFF	TGTGCCAGCAGCTACCAATCGCTCAGGGGGCTTACTGAAGCTTTCTTT